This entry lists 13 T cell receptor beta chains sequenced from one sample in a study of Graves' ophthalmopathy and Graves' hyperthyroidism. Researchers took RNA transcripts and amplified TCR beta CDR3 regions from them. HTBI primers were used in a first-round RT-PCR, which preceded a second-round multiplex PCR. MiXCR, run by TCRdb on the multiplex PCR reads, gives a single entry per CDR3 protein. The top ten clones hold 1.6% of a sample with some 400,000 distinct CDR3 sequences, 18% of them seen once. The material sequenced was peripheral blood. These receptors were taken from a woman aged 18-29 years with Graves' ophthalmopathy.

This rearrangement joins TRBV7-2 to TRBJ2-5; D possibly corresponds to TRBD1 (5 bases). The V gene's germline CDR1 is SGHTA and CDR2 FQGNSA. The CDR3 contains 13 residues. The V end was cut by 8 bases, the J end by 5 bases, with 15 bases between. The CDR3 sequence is CASQRGFGETQYF. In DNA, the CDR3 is TGTGCCAGCCAAAGGGGATTTGGGGAGACCCAGTACTTC.

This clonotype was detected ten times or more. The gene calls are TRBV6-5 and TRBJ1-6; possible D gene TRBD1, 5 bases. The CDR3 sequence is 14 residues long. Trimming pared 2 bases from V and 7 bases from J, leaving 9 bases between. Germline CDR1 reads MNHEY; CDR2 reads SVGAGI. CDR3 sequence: CASSYRQGNSPLHF. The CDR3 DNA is TGTGCCAGCAGTTACCGGCAGGGAAATTCACCCCTCCACTTT.

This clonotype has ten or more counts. This CDR3 reads CASSPGLAGTGELFF. For the CDR3, the DNA is TGTGCCAGCAGTCCGGGACTAGCGGGCACCGGGGAGCTGTTTTTT. The V and J genes are TRBV12-3 or TRBV12-4 and TRBJ2-2, with 12 bases that match TRBD2. The CDR3 covers 15 residues. Trimming removed 5 bases from V and 4 bases from J; junction bases left unmatched: 2.

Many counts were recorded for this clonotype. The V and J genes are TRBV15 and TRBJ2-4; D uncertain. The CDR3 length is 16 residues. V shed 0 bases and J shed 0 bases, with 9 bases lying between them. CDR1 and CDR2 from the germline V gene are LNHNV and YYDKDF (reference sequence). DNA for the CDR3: TGTGCCACCAGCAGAGATACGGGCCTAGCCAAAAACATTCAGTACTTC. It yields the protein CATSRDTGLAKNIQYF.

CDR3 sequence: CASSLRFLSYF. As DNA, the CDR3 is TGTGCCAGCAGTTTACGGTTTCTATCTTACTTC. The chain links TRBV6-5 to TRBJ2-7, with D unclear. This CDR3 comprises 11 residues. The germline V gene has CDR1 MNHEY and CDR2 SVGAGI. Trimming took 4 bases from V and 13 from J, leaving 14 bases between them.

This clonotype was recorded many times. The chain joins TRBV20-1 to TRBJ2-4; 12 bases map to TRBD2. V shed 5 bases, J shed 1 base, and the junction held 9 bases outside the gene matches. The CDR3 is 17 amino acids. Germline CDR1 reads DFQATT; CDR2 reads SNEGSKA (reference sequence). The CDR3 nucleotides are TGCAGTGCTCCTCACCCCGGACTAGCGGGGGCCAAAAACATTCAGTACTTC. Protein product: CSAPHPGLAGAKNIQYF.

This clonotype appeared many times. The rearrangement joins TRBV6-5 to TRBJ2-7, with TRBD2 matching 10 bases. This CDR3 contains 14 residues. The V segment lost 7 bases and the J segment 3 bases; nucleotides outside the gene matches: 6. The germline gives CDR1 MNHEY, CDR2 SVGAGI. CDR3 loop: CASISSGSLYEQYF. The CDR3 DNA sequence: TGTGCCAGCATCTCTAGCGGGAGTCTCTACGAGCAGTACTTC.

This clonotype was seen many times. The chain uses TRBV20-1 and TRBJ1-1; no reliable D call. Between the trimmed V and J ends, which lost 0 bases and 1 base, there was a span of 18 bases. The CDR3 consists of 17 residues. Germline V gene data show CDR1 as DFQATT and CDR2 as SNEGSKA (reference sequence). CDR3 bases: TGCAGTGCTAGAGACCAATCGGGCACCTGGAAGAACACTGAAGCTTTCTTT. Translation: CSARDQSGTWKNTEAFF.

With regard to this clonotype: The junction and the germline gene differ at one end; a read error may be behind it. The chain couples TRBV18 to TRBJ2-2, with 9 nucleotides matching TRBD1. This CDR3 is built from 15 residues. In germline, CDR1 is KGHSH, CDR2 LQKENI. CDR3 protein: CTSSTGGAGTGELFF. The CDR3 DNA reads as TGTACCAGCTCAACAGGGGGCGCCGGCACCGGGGAGCTGTTTTTT. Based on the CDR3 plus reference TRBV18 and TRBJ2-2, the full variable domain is NAGVMQNPRHLVRRRGQEARLRCSPMKGHSHVYWYRQLPEEGLKFMVYLQKENIIDESGMPKERFSAEFPKEGPSILRIQQVVRGDSAAYFCTSSTGGAGTGELFFGEGSRLTVL.

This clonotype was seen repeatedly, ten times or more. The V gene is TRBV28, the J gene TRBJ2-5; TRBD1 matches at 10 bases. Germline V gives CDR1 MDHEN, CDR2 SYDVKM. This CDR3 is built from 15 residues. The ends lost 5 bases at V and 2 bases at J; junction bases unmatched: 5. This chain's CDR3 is CASSGGQGLQETQYF. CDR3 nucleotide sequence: TGTGCCAGCAGTGGGGGACAGGGGTTACAAGAGACCCAGTACTTC.

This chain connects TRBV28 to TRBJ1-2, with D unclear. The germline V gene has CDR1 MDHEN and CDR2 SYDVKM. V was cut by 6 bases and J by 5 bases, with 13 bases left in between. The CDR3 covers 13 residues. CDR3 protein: CASRRGSTYGYTF. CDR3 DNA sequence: TGTGCCAGCAGGCGAGGGTCGACATATGGCTACACCTTC.

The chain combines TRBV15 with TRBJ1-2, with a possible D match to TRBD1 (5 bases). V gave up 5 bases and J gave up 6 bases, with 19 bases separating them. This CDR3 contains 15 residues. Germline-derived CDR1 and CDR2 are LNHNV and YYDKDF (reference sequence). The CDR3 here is CATSPPVQGADGYTF. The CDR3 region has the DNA TGTGCCACCAGCCCCCCTGTGCAGGGCGCTGATGGCTACACCTTC. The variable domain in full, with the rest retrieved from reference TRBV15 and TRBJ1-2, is DAMVIQNPRYQVTQFGKPVTLSCSQTLNHNVMYWYQQKSSQAPKLLFHYYDKDFNNEADTPDNFQSRRPNTSFCFLDIRSPGLGDTAMYLCATSPPVQGADGYTFGSGTRLTVV.

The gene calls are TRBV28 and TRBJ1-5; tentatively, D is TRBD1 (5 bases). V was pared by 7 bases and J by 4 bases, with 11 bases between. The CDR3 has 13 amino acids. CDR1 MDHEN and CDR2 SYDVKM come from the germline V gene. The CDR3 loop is CASNRDENQPQHF. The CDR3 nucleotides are TGTGCCAGCAACCGGGACGAAAATCAGCCCCAGCATTTT. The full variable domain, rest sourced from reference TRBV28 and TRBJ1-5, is DVKVTQSSRYLVKRTGEKVFLECVQDMDHENMFWYRQDPGLGLRLIYFSYDVKMKEKGDIPEGYSVSREKKERFSLILESASTNQTSMYLCASNRDENQPQHFGDGTRLSIL.